Presented here are 29 T cell receptor beta chains from one specimen sequenced in a study of OX40 agonist ivuxolimab in advanced cancers. TCRdb's copy holds only in-frame clones and misses some; the assay was immunoSEQ multiplex PCR. The sample yields over 45,000 clones, 60% to 80% seen once. Sequencing used CD4+ or CD8+ T cells sorted from blood, obtained in a trial of the OX40 agonist ivuxolimab. Source of these receptors: an adult with an advanced solid tumor such as melanoma, head and neck, liver or kidney cancer.

With respect to this clone: The junction and the germline gene differ at one end; a read error may be behind it. The chain couples TRBV6-6 to TRBJ2-2; D is undetermined. Germline CDR1 and CDR2: MNHNY and SVGAGI (reference sequence). This CDR3 region has 15 residues. The CDR3 here is CASSHSPGRAGELFF. The CDR3 coding sequence is TGTGCCAGCAGTCACTCCCCTGGGCGTGCCGGGGAGCTGTTTTTT.

This sequence joins TRBV5-1 and TRBJ1-2, with 7 positions matching TRBD1. Trimming cost V 4 bases and J 5 bases; bases outside gene matches: 8. CDR1 and CDR2 from the germline V gene are SGHRS and YFSETQ. The CDR3 runs 14 residues. The CDR3 protein is CASSQDVTGYGYTF. The CDR3 DNA follows: TGCGCCAGCAGCCAAGATGTGACAGGGTATGGCTACACCTTC. Combining the CDR3 with reference TRBV5-1 and TRBJ1-2 gives the whole variable domain KAGVTQTPRYLIKTRGQQVTLSCSPISGHRSVSWYQQTPGQGLQFLFEYFSETQRNKGNFPGRFSGRQFSNSRSEMNVSTLELGDSALYLCASSQDVTGYGYTFGSGTRLTVV.

The chain couples TRBV29-1 to TRBJ2-4, with 9 bases fitting TRBD1. V lost 6 bases, J lost 7 bases, and 10 bases stayed unmatched. CDR3 length equals 14 residues. CDR1 is SQVTM, CDR2 ANQGSEA, per germline. The CDR3 is CSVYPGTGINIQYF. The CDR3 DNA follows: TGCAGCGTCTACCCCGGGACAGGGATTAACATTCAGTACTTC. Based on the CDR3 plus reference TRBV29-1 and TRBJ2-4, the full variable domain is SAVISQKPSRDICQRGTSLTIQCQVDSQVTMMFWYRQQPGQSLTLIATANQGSEATYESGFVIDKFPISRPNLTFSTLTVSNMSPEDSSIYLCSVYPGTGINIQYFGAGTRLSVL.

This chain joins TRBV2 and TRBJ2-1; the D gene is possibly TRBD2 (5 bases). Germline lookup yields CDR1 SNHLY and CDR2 FYNNEI. V lost 4 bases to trimming and J lost 6 bases, with 16 bases between them. The CDR3 has 15 residues. CDR3: CASSAFPTSTNEQFF. The CDR3 nucleotides are TGTGCCAGCAGTGCCTTTCCAACTAGTACCAATGAGCAGTTCTTC.

The rearrangement links TRBV7-9 to TRBJ1-3; 9 bases fit TRBD1. Germline V gives CDR1 SEHNR, CDR2 FQNEAQ (reference sequence). The CDR3 has 14 residues. V shed 5 bases, J shed 7 bases, and the junction held 6 bases outside the gene matches. The CDR3: CASSLGQGWNTIYF. CDR3 bases: TGTGCCAGCAGCCTCGGACAGGGGTGGAACACCATATATTTT.

This chain connects TRBV28 to TRBJ1-5; no firm D call. The V and J ends lost 5 bases and 4 bases respectively, with 9 bases between them. The CDR3 is 13 amino acids. Germline values: CDR1 MDHEN, CDR2 SYDVKM. This CDR3 is CASSGRNNQPQHF. The CDR3 DNA sequence: TGTGCCAGCAGTGGCAGAAATAATCAGCCCCAGCATTTT.

On this clone: A far larger clone differs by one base, so this is likely a read error. Other DNA sequences in this specimen translate into the identical CDR3. CDR3 in amino acids: CASSVVGGAGTEAFF. The CDR3 DNA is TGTGCCAGCAGCGTAGTGGGGGGGGCGGGCACTGAAGCTTTCTTT. The J gene is TRBJ1-1, the V gene TRBV9; D possibly corresponds to TRBD1 (6 bases). The CDR3 has 15 amino acids. The germline gives CDR1 SGDLS, CDR2 YYNGEE. Trimming took off 0 bases at V and 4 bases at J, with 13 bases between the two ends.

This CDR3 is CASSLRGEETQYF. The CDR3 bases are TGCGCCAGCAGCTTGAGGGGGGAAGAGACCCAGTACTTC. The rearrangement uses TRBV5-1 and TRBJ2-5; the D gene could be TRBD1 or TRBD2 (6 bases each). Germline CDR1 and CDR2: SGHRS and YFSETQ. The length of the CDR3 is 13 residues. V lost 1 base, J lost 3 bases, and 7 bases lay in between. The full variable domain, with the rest looked up from reference TRBV5-1 and TRBJ2-5, is KAGVTQTPRYLIKTRGQQVTLSCSPISGHRSVSWYQQTPGQGLQFLFEYFSETQRNKGNFPGRFSGRQFSNSRSEMNVSTLELGDSALYLCASSLRGEETQYFGPGTRLLVL.

The gene calls are TRBV5-8 and TRBJ1-2; the match to TRBD1 covers 8 bases. Trimming removed 3 bases from V and 11 bases from J; junction bases left unmatched: 24. The CDR3 length is 18 residues. Germline V lookup: CDR1 SGHTS, CDR2 YDEGEE. In nucleotides, the CDR3 is TGTGCCAGCAGCTGGCCAGGGGGCGGACAGGTCTCCCGTGTTGGGTACACCTTC. Translated: CASSWPGGGQVSRVGYTF.

The chain employs TRBV28 and TRBJ1-2; D might be TRBD1 (5 bases). Trimming cost V 5 bases and J 3 bases, with 13 bases left between them. The CDR3 is 14 residues long. CDR1 MDHEN and CDR2 SYDVKM come from the germline V gene. CDR3 residues: CASSAQGPDYGYTF. The CDR3 nucleotides are TGTGCCAGCAGTGCCCAGGGCCCTGACTATGGCTACACCTTC.

This clone appeared once. The chain couples TRBV7-9 to TRBJ1-1; a weak D match, TRBD1 (6 bases). CDR1 is SEHNR and CDR2 is FQNEAQ in the germline V gene (reference sequence). With 6 bases removed from V and 11 bases from J, the gap between germline ends came to 13 bases. The CDR3 sequence is 11 residues long. The CDR3 region is CASRLTGTAFF. The CDR3 region has the DNA TGTGCCAGCAGACTCACAGGGACGGCTTTCTTT.

The chain employs TRBV9 and TRBJ2-7; 7 nucleotides agree with TRBD2. This CDR3 comprises 15 residues. V lost 3 bases to trimming and J lost 1 base; unmatched junction nucleotides: 7. Germline V gene sequence: CDR1 SGDLS, CDR2 YYNGEE. The CDR3 spells CASSASSGGSYEQYF. CDR3 in DNA: TGTGCCAGCAGCGCCTCTAGCGGCGGGTCCTACGAGCAGTACTTC.

This chain uses TRBV10-1 with TRBJ2-1, with D possibly being TRBD2 (6 bases). There are 11 residues in the CDR3. The V and J ends lost 8 bases and 6 bases respectively, with 8 bases between them. Germline V gene sequence: CDR1 WNHNN, CDR2 SYGVQD (reference sequence). CDR3 bases: TGCGCCAGCGGGACTCCCAATGAGCAGTTCTTC. Protein sequence: CASGTPNEQFF.

J is TRBJ2-5 and V is TRBV29-1; no definite D call. This CDR3 is built from 12 residues. Trimming took off 8 bases at V and 5 bases at J, with 15 bases between the two ends. The germline gives CDR1 SQVTM, CDR2 ANQGSEA. CDR3: CSTLKSGETQYF. The CDR3 DNA reads as TGCAGCACTCTGAAAAGTGGGGAGACCCAGTACTTC.

V usage is TRBV27 and J usage is TRBJ2-7; no firm D call. Trimming stripped 5 bases from V and 5 bases from J, with 19 bases between. From germline, CDR1 is MNHEY and CDR2 SMNVEV (reference sequence). The CDR3 extends over 15 amino acids. The CDR3 sequence: CASSLSDPAKDEQYF. Written as DNA, the CDR3 is TGTGCCAGCAGTCTGTCGGACCCAGCAAAAGACGAGCAGTACTTC.

The chain links TRBV5-4 to TRBJ2-7; tentatively, D is TRBD2 (6 bases). This CDR3 spans 16 amino acids. V lost 7 bases, J lost 3 bases, and 23 bases lay in between. CDR1 and CDR2 from the germline V gene are SGHNT and YYREEE (reference sequence). CDR3 coding DNA: TGTGCCAGCCAGAAGGCCCCGGGAGACTTGAACTACGAGCAGTACTTC. Translation gives CASQKAPGDLNYEQYF.

The chain links TRBV2 to TRBJ1-2; weak D call: TRBD1 (5 bases). In germline, CDR1 is SNHLY, CDR2 FYNNEI. This CDR3 comprises 12 residues. Trimming pared 7 bases from V and 4 bases from J, leaving 10 bases between. The DNA of the CDR3 is TGTGCCAGCAACGCCGGGACCTATGGCTACACCTTC. Translation gives CASNAGTYGYTF. Full variable domain (rest looked up from reference TRBV2 and TRBJ1-2): EPEVTQTPSHQVTQMGQEVILRCVPISNHLYFYWYRQILGQKVEFLVSFYNNEISEKSEIFDDQFSVERPDGSNFTLKIRSTKLEDSAMYFCASNAGTYGYTFGSGTRLTVV.

The chain links TRBV28 to TRBJ2-7, with no clear D. Germline V gene lookup returns CDR1 MDHEN and CDR2 SYDVKM. The CDR3 is 14 amino acids. Trimming stripped 2 bases from V and 4 bases from J, with 12 bases between. The CDR3 coding sequence is TGTGCCAGCAGTTTAACCCCCGGATGGTACGAGCAGTACTTC. Its protein is CASSLTPGWYEQYF.

Here the CDR3 DNA reads TGTGCGGCCCGTACAGGGGGCAATCAGCCCCAGCATTTT. Amino acids: CAARTGGNQPQHF. This chain links TRBV19 with TRBJ1-5; TRBD1 matches 7 bases. Looked up from germline, CDR1 is LNHDA and CDR2 is SQIVND (reference sequence). The CDR3 is 13 amino acids.

This clone was seen once. The chain joins TRBV29-1 to TRBJ2-7, with 8 nucleotides matching TRBD1. The V and J ends lost 4 bases and 5 bases, in that order; junction bases with no gene match: 10. Germline V CDR1 and CDR2: SQVTM, ANQGSEA. The CDR3 covers 14 residues. The CDR3 sequence: CSVARSGGKDEQYF. The CDR3 DNA is TGCAGCGTTGCTCGGTCAGGGGGCAAAGACGAGCAGTACTTC.

This clone was detected only a few times. The genes are TRBV5-1 and TRBJ1-1; D is ambiguous. Trimming took 4 bases from V and 2 from J, leaving 15 bases between them. Germline lookup yields CDR1 SGHRS and CDR2 YFSETQ. The CDR3 consists of 15 residues. Here the CDR3 DNA reads TGCGCCAGCAGCCTCACCCCAACAAGAAACACTGAAGCTTTCTTT. Its protein is CASSLTPTRNTEAFF.

This clone was counted only a few times. The V call is TRBV11-3, the J call TRBJ2-1; D is unresolved. The CDR3 runs 12 residues. The germline V and J ends were trimmed by 4 bases and 4 bases, with 5 bases remaining between them. Germline V gene data show CDR1 as SGHNT and CDR2 as YENEEA. CDR3 nucleotides: TGTGCCAGCAGCTCGTTTTACAATGAGCAGTTCTTC. Translation: CASSSFYNEQFF.

This clone was seen a handful of times. The gene calls are TRBV27 and TRBJ2-4; 15 bases are shared with TRBD2. Germline CDR1 is MNHEY and CDR2 is SMNVEV (reference sequence). The length of the CDR3 is 16 residues. Unmatched junction bases numbered 6, after V lost 5 bases and J lost 7 bases. In DNA form, the CDR3 reads TGTGCCAGCAGTCCAGGGACTAGCGGGAGGAAGAACATTCAGTACTTC. Translating gives CASSPGTSGRKNIQYF.

J is TRBJ1-3 and V is TRBV6-6; D is uncertain. Trimming took off 7 bases at V and 0 bases at J, with 13 bases between the two ends. CDR1 and CDR2 from the germline V gene are MNHNY and SVGAGI (reference sequence). The CDR3 is 15 amino acids. Written as DNA, the CDR3 is TGTGCCAGCATCTCTACGGGAATCTCTGGAAACACCATATATTTT. Translation: CASISTGISGNTIYF.

The chain has TRBV6-1 and TRBJ1-2; D is ambiguous. The germline V gene has CDR1 MNHNS and CDR2 SASEGT. V gave up 3 bases and J gave up 6 bases, with 14 bases separating them. The CDR3 contains 14 residues. CDR3 sequence reads: CASSEALASDGYTF. CDR3 DNA: TGTGCCAGCAGTGAGGCCCTAGCAAGCGATGGCTACACCTTC.

V and J are TRBV18 and TRBJ2-7, with D possibly being TRBD1 or TRBD2 (5 bases each). CDR1 and CDR2 (germline): KGHSH, LQKENI. V lost 2 bases and J 3 bases, leaving 8 bases between the germline ends. CDR3 length: 13 amino acids. CDR3 region: CASSPRDGYEQYF. CDR3 bases: TGTGCCAGCTCACCAAGGGACGGCTACGAGCAGTACTTC.

The CDR3 DNA sequence: TGTGCCAGCAGTTTAAAAAGGGACTACTACAATGAGCAGTTCTTC. It codes for CASSLKRDYYNEQFF. The chain links TRBV27 to TRBJ2-1; 7 bases match TRBD2. The CDR3 sequence is 15 residues long. Trimming at V came to 2 bases and at J to 3 bases, leaving 4 bases not matched to a gene. CDR1 MNHEY and CDR2 SMNVEV come from the germline V gene (reference sequence).

The chain combines TRBV20-1 with TRBJ2-1, with unresolved D. V was cut by 2 bases and J by 10 bases, with 9 bases left in between. Germline V lookup: CDR1 DFQATT, CDR2 SNEGSKA (reference sequence). The CDR3 length is 11 residues. The CDR3 here is CSARWVGEQFF. CDR3 nucleotide sequence: TGCAGTGCTAGATGGGTTGGCGAGCAGTTCTTC.

V usage is TRBV6-1 and J usage is TRBJ1-5; D is possibly TRBD1 (5 bases). The V and J ends lost 3 bases and 5 bases respectively, with 8 bases between them. Germline V lookup: CDR1 MNHNS, CDR2 SASEGT. The CDR3 spans 13 residues. This CDR3 is CASSDFRDQPQHF. In DNA, the CDR3 is TGTGCCAGCAGTGATTTCAGGGATCAGCCCCAGCATTTT.